The 11 T cell receptor beta chains in this list originate from one sample, sequenced in a study of T cells in Graves' hyperthyroidism and ophthalmopathy. TCR beta CDR3 regions were amplified from RNA transcripts. HTBI primers drove first-round RT-PCR of the TCR CDR3. MiXCR was run by TCRdb on the multiplex PCR reads, yielding one entry per CDR3 protein. This sample has roughly 500,000 distinct CDR3 sequences, with 40% to 50% found just once. The sample taken for sequencing was peripheral blood or thyroid tissue (not recorded which). The receptor source for this set is an adult woman with Graves' disease, either hyperthyroidism or ophthalmopathy (not recorded which).

The chain has TRBV11-2 and TRBJ2-5; a weak D match, TRBD2 (5 bases). V was cut by 7 bases and J by 5 bases, with 11 bases left in between. This CDR3 comprises 12 residues. Germline loops: CDR1 SGHAT, CDR2 FQNNGV. CDR3 sequence: CASIGAAETQYF. The CDR3 bases are TGTGCCAGCATTGGAGCGGCGGAGACCCAGTACTTC.

This clonotype has ten or more counts. This sequence joins TRBV5-1 and TRBJ2-2; the D gene is possibly TRBD2 (6 bases). The CDR3 is made up of 14 amino acids. Trimming shortened V by 4 bases and J by 7 bases, and 14 bases separated the two germline ends. Germline V gene lookup returns CDR1 SGHRS and CDR2 YFSETQ. The CDR3 DNA sequence: TGCGCCAGCAGCAGGGAGGAGTGGTACGGGGAGCTGTTTTTT. It yields the protein CASSREEWYGELFF.

The genes are TRBV20-1 and TRBJ1-2; tentatively, D is TRBD1 (6 bases). The CDR3 spans 12 residues. Germline assignment: CDR1 DFQATT and CDR2 SNEGSKA (reference sequence). The V and J ends lost 7 bases and 3 bases respectively, with 12 bases between them. The CDR3 reads CSGTANYYGYTF. The CDR3 region has the DNA TGCAGTGGGACAGCTAATTACTATGGCTACACCTTC.

This clonotype was seen a single time. The chain combines TRBV7-2 with TRBJ1-2; maybe TRBD1 (5 bases). The CDR3 has 13 residues. V gave up 5 bases and J gave up 12 bases, with 19 bases separating them. The V gene's germline CDR1 is SGHTA and CDR2 FQGNSA. The CDR3 is CASSAGGPSGNTF. CDR3 coding DNA: TGTGCCAGCAGCGCCGGGGGACCCTCTGGAAACACCTTC. Together with reference TRBV7-2 and TRBJ1-2, the CDR3 gives the full variable domain: GAGVSQSPSNKVTEKGKDVELRCDPISGHTALYWYRQSLGQGLEFLIYFQGNSAPDKSGLPSDRFSAERTGGSVSTLTIQRTQQEDSAVYLCASSAGGPSGNTFGSGTRLTVV.

The chain combines TRBV20-1 with TRBJ2-5; D is perhaps TRBD1 or TRBD2 (5 bases each). Germline V lookup: CDR1 DFQATT, CDR2 SNEGSKA (reference sequence). The CDR3 length is 12 residues. The CDR3 DNA sequence: TGCAATTTCGAGGGGCCCCAAGAGACCCAGTACTTC. This encodes CNFEGPQETQYF.

The table lists this clonotype with many counts. The V gene is TRBV5-1, the J gene TRBJ2-5, with TRBD2 matching 11 bases. Germline V gene sequence: CDR1 SGHRS, CDR2 YFSETQ. The CDR3 covers 16 residues. The V segment lost 2 bases and the J segment 5 bases; nucleotides outside the gene matches: 8. The CDR3 protein is CASSFMTSGMYETQYF. CDR3 DNA sequence: TGCGCCAGCAGCTTTATGACTAGCGGGATGTATGAGACCCAGTACTTC.

The V and J genes are TRBV10-3 and TRBJ2-2; possible D gene TRBD2, 5 bases. Trimming stripped 0 bases from V and 4 bases from J, with 12 bases between. CDR3 length: 16 amino acids. Germline values: CDR1 ENHRY, CDR2 SYGVKD. DNA of the CDR3: TGTGCCATCAGTGAGTCGAAGAGGGTAGGCACCGGGGAGCTGTTTTTT. As protein: CAISESKRVGTGELFF.

The chain has TRBV7-9 and TRBJ2-7, with 8 bases that match TRBD2. The length of the CDR3 is 15 residues. Germline values: CDR1 SEHNR, CDR2 FQNEAQ (reference sequence). J was trimmed by 3 bases and V by 5 bases; bases with no gene match: 9. CDR3 nucleotide sequence: TGTGCCAGCAGCATACGACTAGCGCAACTCTACGAGCAGTACTTC. Translated: CASSIRLAQLYEQYF.

The CDR3 reads CSASTRGIISQPQHF. The CDR3 bases are TGCAGTGCTAGCACCAGGGGAATTATTAGTCAGCCCCAGCATTTT. V gene TRBV20-1 combines with J gene TRBJ1-5; possibly TRBD1 for D (6 bases). The germline V gene has CDR1 DFQATT and CDR2 SNEGSKA (reference sequence). The CDR3 extends over 15 amino acids. Trimming took off 3 bases at V and 6 bases at J, with 18 bases between the two ends.

There are a few counts of this clonotype. The chain has TRBV20-1 and TRBJ2-3; TRBD1 or TRBD2 may be the D gene (5 bases each). Germline CDR1 is DFQATT and CDR2 is SNEGSKA (reference sequence). This CDR3 comprises 13 residues. V shed 3 bases and J shed 6 bases, with 13 bases lying between them. CDR3 bases: TGCAGTGCTAGCGGGGTTAAGGGGGATACGCAGTATTTT. Protein product: CSASGVKGDTQYF.

The chain links TRBV7-9 to TRBJ2-2; tentatively, D is TRBD2 (6 bases). The CDR3 spans 14 residues. Trimming stripped 4 bases from V and 5 bases from J, with 11 bases between. Germline V gene lookup returns CDR1 SEHNR and CDR2 FQNEAQ (reference sequence). CDR3 sequence: CASSSDGGTGELFF. CDR3 coding DNA: TGTGCCAGCAGCTCTGACGGGGGTACCGGGGAGCTGTTTTTT. The full variable domain, rest sourced from reference TRBV7-9 and TRBJ2-2, is DTGVSQNPRHKITKRGQNVTFRCDPISEHNRLYWYRQTLGQGPEFLTYFQNEAQLEKSRLLSDRFSAERPKGSFSTLEIQRTEQGDSAMYLCASSSDGGTGELFFGEGSRLTVL.